This is a list of T cell receptor beta chains from one sample in a study of early T cells in non-severe SARS-CoV-2 infection. TCRdb ran MiXCR on the 5' RACE reads and lists one entry per CDR3 protein. The sample shows roughly 54,000 distinct CDR3 sequences, roughly 12% of them seen only once. Sequencing was done on a sample of whole blood. These receptors all stem from an adult who was a healthcare worker with PCR-confirmed SARS-CoV-2 infection or an uninfected control (not recorded which). The CDR3 runs from the conserved cysteine through the conserved F or W. D genes are given only for firm matches. Clone size, where shown, is once, few, many, or a class for clones that have expanded.

D | size | J | V | CDR3 | DNA
TRBD1 | . | TRBJ2-2 | TRBV12-3/TRBV12-4 | CASRTTGGAGELFF | TGTGCCAGCAGGACTACAGGGGGCGCCGGGGAGCTGTTTTTT
TRBD2 | many | TRBJ2-7 | TRBV13 | CASSERTSGRNEQYF | TGTGCCAGCAGCGAACGGACTAGCGGGAGGAACGAGCAGTACTTC
. | many | TRBJ2-3 | TRBV12-3/TRBV12-4 | CASSFMGPTDTQYF | TGTGCCAGCAGTTTTATGGGTCCCACAGATACGCAGTATTTT
. | . | TRBJ2-2 | TRBV29-1 | CTAGGLTGGELFF | TGCACCGCAGGCGGACTCACCGGCGGGGAGCTGTTTTTT
TRBD2 | many | TRBJ2-7 | TRBV27 | CASSKPGLASEQYF | TGTGCCAGCAGTAAACCGGGACTAGCGAGCGAGCAGTACTTC
TRBD2 | . | TRBJ2-1 | TRBV5-5 | CASSWGGGSSYNEQFF | TGTGCCAGCAGCTGGGGTGGCGGGAGCTCCTACAATGAGCAGTTCTTC
. | many | TRBJ2-1 | TRBV6-1 | CASRLSLPNEQFF | TGTGCCAGCAGACTCAGCCTCCCCAATGAGCAGTTCTTC
. | few | TRBJ2-1 | TRBV9 | CASSVGPGVSYNEQFF | TGTGCCAGCAGCGTAGGACCGGGAGTCTCCTACAATGAGCAGTTCTTC
TRBD2 | few | TRBJ2-7 | TRBV20-1 | CSARDQKRESYEQYF | TGCAGTGCTAGAGATCAAAAGCGGGAATCCTACGAGCAGTACTTC
. | few | TRBJ2-7 | TRBV6-2/TRBV6-3 | CASRRPPSYEQYF | TGTGCCAGCCGGAGGCCTCCCTCCTACGAGCAGTACTTC
. | many | TRBJ2-3 | TRBV5-1 | CASSYGGTDTQYF | TGCGCCAGCAGTTACGGGGGCACAGATACGCAGTATTTT
TRBD1 | . | TRBJ1-1 | TRBV28 | CASRDSGQGAFF | TGTGCCAGCAGAGACTCGGGACAGGGGGCTTTCTTT
. | few | TRBJ2-1 | TRBV3-1 | CASSGGPKQFF | TGTGCCAGCAGCGGGGGACCGAAGCAGTTCTTC
. | . | TRBJ1-1 | TRBV20-1 | CSARSTTEAFF | TGCAGTGCTAGATCCACAACCGAAGCTTTCTTT
. | many | TRBJ2-7 | TRBV6-1 | CASSRNREPYEQYF | TGTGCCAGCAGTCGAAACAGGGAACCCTACGAGCAGTACTTC
TRBD1 | many | TRBJ2-7 | TRBV6-5 | CASRYREGGPYEQYF | TGTGCCAGCAGATACAGGGAAGGGGGCCCCTACGAGCAGTACTTC
TRBD2 | . | TRBJ2-1 | TRBV5-1 | CASSATSGDSYNEQFF | TGCGCCAGCAGCGCCACTAGCGGAGACTCCTACAATGAGCAGTTCTTC
. | many | TRBJ1-3 | TRBV12-3/TRBV12-4 | CASSFAGNSGNTIYF | TGTGCCAGCAGTTTTGCCGGGAACTCTGGAAACACCATATATTTT
. | . | TRBJ2-1 | TRBV5-1 | CASSPDSRSYNEQFF | TGCGCCAGCAGCCCAGACTCGCGCTCCTACAATGAGCAGTTCTTC
. | few | TRBJ2-3 | TRBV10-3 | CAISQTNYPGGADTQYF | TGTGCCATCAGCCAAACAAACTACCCAGGGGGGGCAGATACGCAGTATTTT
TRBD2 | few | TRBJ2-2 | TRBV27 | CASSFGTSGNTGELFF | TGTGCCAGCAGTTTTGGGACTAGCGGAAACACCGGGGAGCTGTTTTTT
TRBD1 | . | TRBJ2-1 | TRBV29-1 | CSVDQGAGRFF | TGCAGCGTTGATCAGGGGGCGGGCCGGTTCTTC
TRBD1 | . | TRBJ1-6 | TRBV2 | CASSADRGGIAPLHF | TGTGCCAGCAGCGCGGACAGGGGAGGAATTGCACCCCTCCACTTT
. | . | TRBJ1-6 | TRBV6-6 | CASSTLGDNSPLHF | TGTGCCAGCAGTACATTGGGAGATAATTCACCCCTCCACTTT
. | medium-sized | TRBJ2-1 | TRBV7-9 | CASSLGVGVRNNEQFF | TGTGCCAGCAGCTTAGGAGTGGGGGTAAGGAACAATGAGCAGTTCTTC
. | few | TRBJ2-3 | TRBV7-9 | CASSGFSTDTQYF | TGTGCCAGCAGCGGTTTTAGCACAGATACGCAGTATTTT
. | . | TRBJ1-3 | TRBV30 | CAWSVWGRPENTIYF | TGTGCCTGGAGTGTGTGGGGGCGGCCTGAAAACACCATATATTTT
. | . | TRBJ1-1 | TRBV12-5 | CCGQMNTEAFF | TGTTGCGGACAGATGAACACTGAAGCTTTCTTT
. | . | TRBJ2-7 | TRBV15 | CATSRDSASVYERYF | TGTGCCACCAGCAGAGATTCTGCTAGTGTCTACGAGCGGTACTTC
TRBD2 | . | TRBJ2-4 | TRBV20-1 | CSARLTSGTVTGTIQYF | TGCAGTGCTAGATTAACTAGCGGGACCGTCACAGGGACCATTCAGTACTTC
TRBD2 | many | TRBJ2-1 | TRBV5-1 | CASSLGTSGSTNEQFF | TGCGCCAGCAGCTTGGGGACTAGCGGGAGCACCAATGAGCAGTTCTTC
. | many | TRBJ1-4 | TRBV4-3 | CASSQNTGNPTNEKLFF | TGCGCCAGCAGCCAAAACACAGGGAACCCAACTAATGAAAAACTGTTTTTT
TRBD2 | . | TRBJ2-7 | TRBV3-1 | CASSRTGGSSYEQYF | TGTGCCAGCAGCCGAACGGGGGGAAGCTCCTACGAGCAGTACTTC
. | many | TRBJ2-7 | TRBV18 | CASSPPDGSAYEQYF | TGTGCCAGCTCACCACCGGACGGGTCGGCCTACGAGCAGTACTTC
TRBD1 | . | TRBJ1-2 | TRBV29-1 | CSVGQGYGYTF | TGCAGCGTAGGACAGGGGTATGGCTACACCTTC
. | . | TRBJ2-3 | TRBV20-1 | CSASRDEDTQYF | TGCAGTGCTTCCAGAGATGAAGATACGCAGTATTTT
. | . | TRBJ2-6 | TRBV28 | CASSFYTSGANVLTF | TGTGCCAGCAGTTTCTATACCTCTGGGGCCAACGTCCTGACTTTC
. | . | TRBJ2-7 | TRBV29-1 | CSAPLQGGEQYF | TGCAGCGCACCCCTACAGGGAGGCGAGCAGTACTTC
. | few | TRBJ2-7 | TRBV7-9 | CASSSLKTGDEQYF | TGTGCCAGCAGCTCCCTTAAGACAGGTGACGAGCAGTACTTC
. | . | TRBJ1-1 | TRBV29-1 | CSVEGRKVTEAFF | TGCAGCGTTGAGGGGCGAAAGGTTACTGAAGCTTTCTTT
. | . | TRBJ2-1 | TRBV2 | CASTSDRNTYNEQFF | TGTGCCAGCACCTCCGACAGGAACACCTACAATGAGCAGTTCTTC
. | few | TRBJ2-7 | TRBV11-2 | CASSLRVPPYEQYF | TGTGCCAGCAGCTTACGAGTGCCCCCCTACGAGCAGTACTTC
. | few | TRBJ2-1 | TRBV20-1 | CSARGQADYNEQFF | TGCAGTGCTCGGGGCCAGGCAGACTACAATGAGCAGTTCTTC
. | few | TRBJ1-2 | TRBV29-1 | CSVEVGTYGYTF | TGCAGCGTTGAAGTGGGCACCTATGGCTACACCTTC
TRBD1 | . | TRBJ2-1 | TRBV7-3 | CASSAQGRYNEQFF | TGTGCCAGCAGCGCACAGGGGCGCTACAATGAGCAGTTCTTC
. | . | TRBJ2-6 | TRBV7-3 | CASSPSPVAGANVLTF | TGTGCCAGCAGCCCATCCCCCGTAGCTGGGGCCAACGTCCTGACTTTC
. | . | TRBJ2-6 | TRBV29-1 | CSVEAVAGANVLTF | TGCAGCGTTGAAGCCGTTGCTGGGGCCAACGTCCTGACTTTC
. | few | TRBJ2-1 | TRBV11-2 | CASSLARTSGSDDEQFF | TGTGCCAGCAGCTTAGCGAGGACATCGGGCTCGGACGATGAGCAGTTCTTC
. | many | TRBJ2-6 | TRBV19 | CASIRRAGANVLTF | TGTGCCAGTATTAGGCGGGCTGGGGCCAACGTCCTGACTTTC
. | many | TRBJ2-1 | TRBV12-3/TRBV12-4 | CASSSELARLPFF | TGTGCCAGCAGTTCGGAACTAGCCCGGCTTCCGTTCTTC
TRBD1 | few | TRBJ2-5 | TRBV9 | CASSPGTGFETQYF | TGTGCCAGCAGCCCCGGGACAGGGTTTGAGACCCAGTACTTC
. | many | TRBJ1-5 | TRBV29-1 | CSVASADYQPQHF | TGCAGCGTTGCATCGGCTGACTATCAGCCCCAGCATTTT